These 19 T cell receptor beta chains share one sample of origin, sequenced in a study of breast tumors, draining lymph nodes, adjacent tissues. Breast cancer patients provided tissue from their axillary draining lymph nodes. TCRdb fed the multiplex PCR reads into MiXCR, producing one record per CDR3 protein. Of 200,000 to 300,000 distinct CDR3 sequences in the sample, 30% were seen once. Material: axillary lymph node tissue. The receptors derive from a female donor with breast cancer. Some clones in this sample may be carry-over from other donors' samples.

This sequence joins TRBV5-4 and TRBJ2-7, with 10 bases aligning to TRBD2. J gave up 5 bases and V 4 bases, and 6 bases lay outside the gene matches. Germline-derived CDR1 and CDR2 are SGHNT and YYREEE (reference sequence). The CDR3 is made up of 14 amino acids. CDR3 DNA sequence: TGTGCCAGCAGCACTAGCGGGACTTATCACGAGCAGTACTTC. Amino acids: CASSTSGTYHEQYF.

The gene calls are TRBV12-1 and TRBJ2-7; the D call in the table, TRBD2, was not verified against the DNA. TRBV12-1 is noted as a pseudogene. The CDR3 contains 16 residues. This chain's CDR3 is CASSFGVAASSYEQYF. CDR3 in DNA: TGTGCCAGCAGCTTTGGGGTAGCGGCAAGCTCCTACGAGCAGTACTTC.

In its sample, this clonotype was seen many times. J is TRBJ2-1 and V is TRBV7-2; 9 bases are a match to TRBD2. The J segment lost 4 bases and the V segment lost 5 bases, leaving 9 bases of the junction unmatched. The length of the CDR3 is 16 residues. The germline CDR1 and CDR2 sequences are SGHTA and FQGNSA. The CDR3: CASSLWVAGAYNEQFF. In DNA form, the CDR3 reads TGTGCCAGCAGCCTCTGGGTAGCGGGAGCTTACAATGAGCAGTTCTTC.

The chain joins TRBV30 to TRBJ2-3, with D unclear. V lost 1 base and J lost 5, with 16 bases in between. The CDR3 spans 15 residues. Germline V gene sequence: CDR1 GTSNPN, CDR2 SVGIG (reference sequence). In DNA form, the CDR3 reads TGTGCCTGGAGTGCCTCCACTCGTCTGGGAGATACGCAGTATTTT. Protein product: CAWSASTRLGDTQYF.

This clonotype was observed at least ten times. The CDR3 DNA reads as TGCGCCAGCAGCTTGGAGGGTACCAGCAATCAGCCCCAGCATTTT. Encoded protein: CASSLEGTSNQPQHF. The gene calls are TRBV5-1 and TRBJ1-5; no clear D. The CDR3 runs 15 residues. The V gene lost 0 bases and the J gene lost 1 base, with 8 bases spanning the gap. Germline V CDR1 and CDR2: SGHRS, YFSETQ.

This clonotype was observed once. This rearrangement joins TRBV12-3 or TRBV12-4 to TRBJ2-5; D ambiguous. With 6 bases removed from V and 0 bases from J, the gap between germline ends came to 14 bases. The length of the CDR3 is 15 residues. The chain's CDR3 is CASSPTAGDQETQYF. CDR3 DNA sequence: TGTGCCAGCAGCCCAACGGCAGGCGACCAAGAGACCCAGTACTTC.

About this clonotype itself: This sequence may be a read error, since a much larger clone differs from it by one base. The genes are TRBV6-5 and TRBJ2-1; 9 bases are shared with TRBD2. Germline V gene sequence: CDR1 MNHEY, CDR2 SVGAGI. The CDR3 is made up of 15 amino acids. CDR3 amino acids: CGSSYVAGAPNEQFF. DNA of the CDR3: TGTGGCAGCAGTTACGTAGCGGGAGCTCCAAATGAGCAGTTCTTC.

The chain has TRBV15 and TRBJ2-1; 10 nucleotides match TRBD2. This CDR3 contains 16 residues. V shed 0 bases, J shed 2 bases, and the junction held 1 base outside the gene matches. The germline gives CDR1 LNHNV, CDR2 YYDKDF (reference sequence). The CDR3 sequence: CATSREAGGPYNEQFF. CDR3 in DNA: TGTGCCACCAGCAGAGAAGCGGGAGGGCCCTACAATGAGCAGTTCTTC.

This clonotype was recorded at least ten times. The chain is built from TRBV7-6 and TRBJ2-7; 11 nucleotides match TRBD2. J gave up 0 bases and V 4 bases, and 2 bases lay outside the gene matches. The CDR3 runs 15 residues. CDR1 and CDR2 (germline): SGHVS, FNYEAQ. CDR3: CASSSTSGSSYEQYF. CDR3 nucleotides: TGTGCCAGCAGCTCTACTAGCGGGAGCTCCTACGAGCAGTACTTC.

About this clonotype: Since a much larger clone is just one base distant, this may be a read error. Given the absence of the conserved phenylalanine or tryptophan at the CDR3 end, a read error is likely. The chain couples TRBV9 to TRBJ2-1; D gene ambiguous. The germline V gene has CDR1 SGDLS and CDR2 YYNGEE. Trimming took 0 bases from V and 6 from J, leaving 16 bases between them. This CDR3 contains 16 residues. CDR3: CASSVGPASGSNEQFL. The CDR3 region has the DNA TGTGCCAGCAGCGTAGGACCGGCTAGTGGGTCCAATGAGCAGTTCCTC.

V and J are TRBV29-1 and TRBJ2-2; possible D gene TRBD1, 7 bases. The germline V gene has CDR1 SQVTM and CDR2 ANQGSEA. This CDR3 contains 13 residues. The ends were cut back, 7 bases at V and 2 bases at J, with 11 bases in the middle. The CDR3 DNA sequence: TGCAGCGGACAGGGAGGAAACACCGGGGAGCTGTTTTTT. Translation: CSGQGGNTGELFF.

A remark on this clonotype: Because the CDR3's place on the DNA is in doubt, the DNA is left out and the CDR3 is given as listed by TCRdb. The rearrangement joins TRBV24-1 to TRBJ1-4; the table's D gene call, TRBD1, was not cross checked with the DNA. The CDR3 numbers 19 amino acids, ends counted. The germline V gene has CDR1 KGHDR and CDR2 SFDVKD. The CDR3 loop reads CATSGGYEQYFGPGHKLFF.

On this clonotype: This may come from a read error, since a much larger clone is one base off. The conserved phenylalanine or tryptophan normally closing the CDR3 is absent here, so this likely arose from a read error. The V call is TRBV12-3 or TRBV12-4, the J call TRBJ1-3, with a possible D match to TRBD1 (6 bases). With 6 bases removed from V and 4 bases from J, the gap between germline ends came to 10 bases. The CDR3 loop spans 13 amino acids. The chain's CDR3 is CASRRGVGNTIYL. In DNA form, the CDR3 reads TGTGCCAGCAGGAGGGGGGTCGGAAACACCATATATCTT.

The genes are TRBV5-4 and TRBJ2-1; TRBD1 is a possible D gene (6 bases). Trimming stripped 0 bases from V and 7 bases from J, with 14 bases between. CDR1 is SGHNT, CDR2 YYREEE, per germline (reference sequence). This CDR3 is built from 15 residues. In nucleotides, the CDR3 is TGTGCCAGCAGCTTGGTGAGCAGGGGCGATAATGAGCAGTTCTTC. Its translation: CASSLVSRGDNEQFF.

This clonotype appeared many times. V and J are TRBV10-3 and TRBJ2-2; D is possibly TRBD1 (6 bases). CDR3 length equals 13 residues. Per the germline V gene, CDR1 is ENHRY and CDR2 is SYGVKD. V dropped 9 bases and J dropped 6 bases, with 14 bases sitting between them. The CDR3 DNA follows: TGTGCCATTCTCCAGGGGATCCCCGGGGAGCTGTTTTTT. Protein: CAILQGIPGELFF.

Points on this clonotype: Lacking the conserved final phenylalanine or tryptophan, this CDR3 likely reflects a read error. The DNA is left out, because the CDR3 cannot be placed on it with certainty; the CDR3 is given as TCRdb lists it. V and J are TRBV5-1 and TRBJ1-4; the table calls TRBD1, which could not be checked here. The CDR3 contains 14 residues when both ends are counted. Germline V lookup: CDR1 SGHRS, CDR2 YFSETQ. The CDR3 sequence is CASSPIGVDEKLSL.

CDR3 in amino acids: CATSDMDRVYGYTF. CDR3 bases: TGTGCCACCAGTGATATGGACAGGGTGTACGGCTACACCTTC. The chain carries TRBV24-1 and TRBJ1-2; TRBD1 matches 8 bases. Trimming removed 3 bases from V and 8 bases from J; junction bases left unmatched: 7. The germline gives CDR1 KGHDR, CDR2 SFDVKD. CDR3 length: 14 amino acids.

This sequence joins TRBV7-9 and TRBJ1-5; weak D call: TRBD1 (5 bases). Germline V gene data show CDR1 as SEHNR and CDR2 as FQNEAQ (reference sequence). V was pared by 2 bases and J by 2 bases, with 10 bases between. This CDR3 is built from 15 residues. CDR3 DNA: TGTGCCAGCAGCTTATGGGGGGTCGGCAATCAGCCCCAGCATTTT. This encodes CASSLWGVGNQPQHF.

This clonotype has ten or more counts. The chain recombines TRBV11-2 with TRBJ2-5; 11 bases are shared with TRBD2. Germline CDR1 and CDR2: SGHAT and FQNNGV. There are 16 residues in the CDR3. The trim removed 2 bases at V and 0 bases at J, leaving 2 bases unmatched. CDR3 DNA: TGTGCCAGCAGCTTACGTAGCGGGAGGGACCAAGAGACCCAGTACTTC. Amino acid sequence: CASSLRSGRDQETQYF.